The 30 T cell receptor beta chains in this list originate from one sample, sequenced in a study of neurological immune-mediated disorders. TCRdb fed the 5' RACE reads into MiXCR, producing one record per CDR3 protein. The sample lists about 120,000 distinct CDR3 sequences; approximately 3.2% were seen once. Source material: PBMCs. The receptor set was obtained from a woman aged 30 to 39 with multiple sclerosis.

Notes on this clonotype: At one end, the junction sequence differs from germline, possibly due to a read error. The J gene is TRBJ1-2, the V gene TRBV5-1, with D possibly matching TRBD1 (5 bases). This CDR3 has 12 amino acids. In germline, CDR1 is SGHRS, CDR2 YFSETQ. The CDR3 DNA is TGCGACAGCAGCACGGGAAGGGGTGGCTACACCTTC. Protein product: CDSSTGRGGYTF.

At least ten counts were recorded for this clonotype. The chain combines TRBV7-9 with TRBJ2-1, with unresolved D. Germline V CDR1 and CDR2: SEHNR, FQNEAQ (reference sequence). V dropped 5 bases and J dropped 7 bases, with 18 bases sitting between them. This CDR3 spans 15 amino acids. The CDR3, as DNA: TGTGCCAGCAGCCCAGCTTTCCGACTGGGGAATGAGCAGTTCTTC. Translating it yields CASSPAFRLGNEQFF.

This clonotype was counted many times. The chain joins TRBV14 to TRBJ2-3; 7 bases are a match to TRBD2. From germline, CDR1 is SGHDN and CDR2 FVKESK. The junction had 16 bases not matched to a gene; V was cut back by 5 bases and J by 8 bases. This CDR3 comprises 16 residues. CDR3 amino acids: CASSAGGTRGYGTQYF. The CDR3 DNA is TGTGCCAGCAGCGCCGGGGGGACCCGAGGATACGGTACGCAGTATTTT.

This clonotype was recorded at least ten times. In DNA form, the CDR3 reads TGTGCCAGCAGTTTCCAGAGCCCTAACTATGGCTACACCTTC. This sequence encodes CASSFQSPNYGYTF. This sequence joins TRBV12-3 or TRBV12-4 and TRBJ1-2; D is ambiguous. V dropped 3 bases and J dropped 0 bases, with 8 bases sitting between them. This CDR3 region has 14 residues.

This clonotype has at least ten counts. This sequence joins TRBV11-2 and TRBJ1-2; the match to TRBD1 covers 7 bases. Per the germline V gene, CDR1 is SGHAT and CDR2 is FQNNGV. Trimming took 5 bases from V and 6 from J; bases not matched to a gene: 9. This CDR3 is 14 amino acids long. CDR3 amino acids: CASSLQTGYNGYTF. The CDR3 coding sequence is TGTGCCAGCAGCCTCCAGACAGGGTACAATGGCTACACCTTC.

This clonotype was found many times. This chain uses TRBV10-3 with TRBJ2-3, with TRBD1 identical over 8 bases. V lost 8 bases, J lost 2 bases, and 3 bases stayed unmatched. Germline lookup yields CDR1 ENHRY and CDR2 SYGVKD. The CDR3 loop spans 13 amino acids. The CDR3 sequence: CAIRDRPTDTQYF. The CDR3 DNA reads as TGTGCCATCCGGGACAGGCCCACAGATACGCAGTATTTT.

The sample holds many counts of this clonotype. The chain combines TRBV6-6 with TRBJ2-1, with D unresolved. Germline CDR1 reads MNHNY; CDR2 reads SVGAGI (reference sequence). The CDR3 runs 11 residues. V was trimmed by 6 bases and J by 8 bases, leaving 8 bases between them. The CDR3 here is CASRSWDEQFF. CDR3 coding DNA: TGTGCCAGCAGGAGTTGGGATGAGCAGTTCTTC.

This clonotype was counted at least ten times. This chain uses TRBV5-6 with TRBJ2-3; 8 nucleotides agree with TRBD1. Germline V CDR1 and CDR2: SGHDT, YYEEEE. The V and J ends lost 4 bases and 9 bases, in that order; junction bases with no gene match: 16. The CDR3 runs to 16 residues. The CDR3 sequence is CASSPGGDRGWGTQYF. The CDR3 bases are TGTGCCAGCAGCCCCGGCGGAGACAGGGGATGGGGGACGCAGTATTTT.

This clonotype was picked up many times. The chain uses TRBV12-3 or TRBV12-4 and TRBJ2-5, with unresolved D. This CDR3 spans 11 amino acids. Trimming cost V 4 bases and J 4 bases, with 4 bases left between them. CDR3 nucleotides: TGTGCCAGCAGTTATCGAGAGACCCAGTACTTC. Translated: CASSYRETQYF.

This clonotype appeared many times. V is TRBV7-9 and J is TRBJ2-7; 13 nucleotides agree with TRBD2. Germline V gene lookup returns CDR1 SEHNR and CDR2 FQNEAQ (reference sequence). Losses at the gene ends were 5 bases for V and 2 bases for J; bases not matched to a gene: 6. This CDR3 contains 16 residues. The CDR3 protein is CASSPTSGRPTYEQYF. The DNA of the CDR3 is TGTGCCAGCAGCCCGACTAGCGGGAGGCCCACCTACGAGCAGTACTTC.

A remark on this clonotype: A far more abundant clone sits one base away, making this likely a read error. The chain carries TRBV12-3 or TRBV12-4 and TRBJ1-1; D is ambiguous. The CDR3 has 12 residues. In nucleotides, the CDR3 is TGTGACAGCAGTTTACTGGGGACTGAAGCTTTCTTT. This sequence encodes CDSSLLGTEAFF.

This clonotype was recorded many times. The chain uses TRBV5-1 and TRBJ2-1; 8 bases map to TRBD2. The CDR3 covers 15 residues. The trim removed 1 base at V and 2 bases at J, leaving 2 bases unmatched. Germline V gene lookup returns CDR1 SGHRS and CDR2 YFSETQ. The CDR3 protein is CASSLSSGAYNEQFF. For the CDR3, the DNA is TGCGCCAGCAGCTTGAGTAGCGGGGCCTACAATGAGCAGTTCTTC.

In its sample, this clonotype was seen many times. The chain carries TRBV5-4 and TRBJ1-2; no firm D call. Trimming pared 5 bases from V and 5 bases from J, leaving 16 bases between. CDR3 length equals 14 residues. Germline CDR1 is SGHNT and CDR2 is YYREEE (reference sequence). CDR3 coding DNA: TGTGCCAGCAGACCTAACCAGGCAGCTTATGGCTACACCTTC. It translates to CASRPNQAAYGYTF.

This chain links TRBV20-1 with TRBJ2-1; perhaps D is TRBD1 or TRBD2 (5 bases each). Looked up from germline, CDR1 is DFQATT and CDR2 is SNEGSKA (reference sequence). V lost 3 bases to trimming and J lost 7 bases, with 16 bases between them. This CDR3 has 14 amino acids. The CDR3 DNA follows: TGCAGTGCTAGGCTTGGCGAGGGGATGAATGAGCAGTTCTTC. This codes for CSARLGEGMNEQFF.

Many counts were recorded for this clonotype. The rearrangement joins TRBV20-1 to TRBJ1-2; D remains ambiguous. The CDR3 has 14 amino acids. Germline V gene data show CDR1 as DFQATT and CDR2 as SNEGSKA (reference sequence). Trimming took 0 bases from V and 4 from J, leaving 12 bases between them. In nucleotides, the CDR3 is TGCAGTGCTAGAGATAGGGATCCGACCTATGGCTACACCTTC. Translation gives CSARDRDPTYGYTF.

This clonotype was seen many times. CDR3 nucleotide sequence: TGCGCCAGCAGCCCCGGACAGGATCGTGATGGCTACACCTTC. Translated: CASSPGQDRDGYTF. This chain joins TRBV4-3 and TRBJ1-2; 7 bases align to TRBD1. The CDR3 runs to 14 residues. CDR1 is LGHNA, CDR2 YSLEER, per germline. V shed 4 bases, J shed 6 bases, and the junction held 8 bases outside the gene matches.

V usage is TRBV14 and J usage is TRBJ2-7; 7 nucleotides match TRBD1. The J segment lost 2 bases and the V segment lost 4 bases, leaving 5 bases of the junction unmatched. Germline-derived CDR1 and CDR2 are SGHDN and FVKESK. The CDR3 totals 14 residues. As DNA, the CDR3 is TGTGCCAGCAGCCTCCGGGACAGCGCCTACGAGCAGTACTTC. Translated, it gives CASSLRDSAYEQYF.

A few counts support this clonotype. The chain has TRBV20-1 and TRBJ2-3; D not resolved. Per the germline V gene, CDR1 is DFQATT and CDR2 is SNEGSKA (reference sequence). The CDR3 length is 13 residues. Trimming stripped 1 base from V and 2 bases from J, with 7 bases between. DNA of the CDR3: TGCAGTGCTAGAGTGGTAGTCACAGATACGCAGTATTTT. Protein sequence: CSARVVVTDTQYF.

This clonotype was seen at least ten times. The chain uses TRBV7-2 and TRBJ1-4, with a tentative D call TRBD1 (6 bases). CDR3 length equals 17 residues. The germline V gene has CDR1 SGHTA and CDR2 FQGNSA. Between the trimmed V and J ends, which lost 2 bases and 6 bases, there was a span of 19 bases. As DNA, the CDR3 is TGTGCCAGCAGCTTAAGCCATGGGGGCGCGGTTTATGAAAAACTGTTTTTT. It specifies CASSLSHGGAVYEKLFF.

This clonotype was seen at least ten times. The rearrangement uses TRBV5-1 and TRBJ2-5; D possibly corresponds to TRBD2 (5 bases). CDR1 is SGHRS and CDR2 is YFSETQ in the germline V gene. The CDR3 runs 14 residues. Trimming took off 3 bases at V and 2 bases at J, with 11 bases between the two ends. Here the CDR3 reads CASSYGAEQETQYF. CDR3 nucleotides: TGCGCCAGCAGCTATGGAGCGGAGCAAGAGACCCAGTACTTC. Full variable domain (rest looked up from reference TRBV5-1 and TRBJ2-5): KAGVTQTPRYLIKTRGQQVTLSCSPISGHRSVSWYQQTPGQGLQFLFEYFSETQRNKGNFPGRFSGRQFSNSRSEMNVSTLELGDSALYLCASSYGAEQETQYFGPGTRLLVL.

In its sample, this clonotype was seen many times. This chain joins TRBV27 and TRBJ2-7; D assignment may be TRBD1 or TRBD2 (5 bases each). The CDR3 covers 13 residues. With 3 bases removed from V and 3 bases from J, the gap between germline ends came to 9 bases. Germline CDR1 is MNHEY and CDR2 is SMNVEV (reference sequence). The CDR3 nucleotides read TGTGCCAGCAGTTTCGGGACCAACTACGAGCAGTACTTC. Protein: CASSFGTNYEQYF.

In its sample, this clonotype was seen many times. The gene calls are TRBV12-5 and TRBJ1-5; D call uncertain. The germline V gene encodes CDR1 LGHNT and CDR2 FRNRAP. V was pared by 3 bases and J by 5 bases, with 8 bases between. There are 13 residues in the CDR3. In nucleotides, the CDR3 is TGTGCTAGTGGTTTAGCGGGCCATCAGCCCCAGCATTTT. It encodes CASGLAGHQPQHF.

This clonotype was counted at least ten times. The J gene is TRBJ2-7, the V gene TRBV29-1, with 8 bases fitting TRBD1. The germline gives CDR1 SQVTM, CDR2 ANQGSEA. V trimming: 6 bases; J trimming: 6 bases; junction bases outside the gene matches: 4. The CDR3 is 11 residues long. The CDR3 reads CSVGQGSEQYF. CDR3 sequence (DNA): TGCAGCGTCGGACAGGGTTCCGAGCAGTACTTC.

This clonotype was counted at least ten times. J is TRBJ1-1 and V is TRBV7-2; 7 bases line up with TRBD1. This CDR3 comprises 13 residues. Losses at the gene ends were 5 bases for V and 4 bases for J; bases not matched to a gene: 4. Germline V CDR1 and CDR2: SGHTA, FQGNSA. The CDR3 protein is CASSLTGVTEAFF. CDR3 in DNA: TGTGCCAGCAGCCTCACAGGGGTCACTGAAGCTTTCTTT.

Ten or more counts support this clonotype. The chain has TRBV20-1 and TRBJ2-1; 8 bases agree with TRBD1. CDR3 size: 15 residues. The junction had 5 bases not matched to a gene; V was cut back by 2 bases and J by 2 bases. Per germline, CDR1 DFQATT and CDR2 SNEGSKA (reference sequence). CDR3 sequence reads: CSARTGGQAYNEQFF. The CDR3 DNA is TGCAGTGCTAGAACTGGGGGACAGGCCTACAATGAGCAGTTCTTC.

The sample holds many counts of this clonotype. This chain uses TRBV10-3 with TRBJ2-3; TRBD1 matches at 7 bases. Germline V CDR1 and CDR2: ENHRY, SYGVKD. V shed 4 bases, J shed 3 bases, and the junction held 10 bases outside the gene matches. The CDR3 is made up of 16 amino acids. CDR3 residues: CAISGGRGSSTDTQYF. The DNA of the CDR3 is TGTGCCATCAGTGGAGGCAGGGGGAGTTCAACAGATACGCAGTATTTT.

This clonotype came up many times. The chain combines TRBV6-2 or TRBV6-3 with TRBJ1-2; 8 positions agree with TRBD1. CDR3 length: 16 residues. The trim removed 6 bases at V and 8 bases at J, leaving 17 bases unmatched. In germline, CDR1 is MNHEY, CDR2 SVGEGT. CDR3 protein: CASRPGQVAYFAGYTF. The CDR3 nucleotides read TGTGCCAGCAGGCCGGGACAGGTGGCGTACTTTGCCGGCTACACCTTC.

This clonotype showed up many times. V gene TRBV4-1 combines with J gene TRBJ2-7; TRBD2 agrees at 7 bases. The CDR3 sequence is 16 residues long. Germline trimming cut 1 base from V and 0 bases from J; bases unmatched to any gene: 6. CDR1 is MGHRA, CDR2 YSYEKL, per germline. CDR3 protein: CASSQVLARSSYEQYF. CDR3 nucleotide sequence: TGCGCCAGCAGCCAAGTACTAGCGAGGAGCTCCTACGAGCAGTACTTC.

Ten or more counts support this clonotype. V is TRBV7-2 and J is TRBJ2-7; TRBD1 aligns across 7 bases. Looked up from germline, CDR1 is SGHTA and CDR2 is FQGNSA. The ends lost 3 bases at V and 2 bases at J; junction bases unmatched: 4. CDR3 length equals 14 residues. The CDR3 coding sequence is TGTGCCAGCAGCTTGCAGGGGGTCCCCTACGAGCAGTACTTC. As protein: CASSLQGVPYEQYF.

This clonotype was counted ten times or more. This chain connects TRBV29-1 to TRBJ2-1; a weak D match, TRBD1 (6 bases). The germline V gene encodes CDR1 SQVTM and CDR2 ANQGSEA. The length of the CDR3 is 14 residues. Between the trimmed V and J ends, which lost 6 bases and 6 bases, there was a span of 18 bases. CDR3 DNA sequence: TGCAGCGTCACAGGGCCCCTAGGTCTCAATGAGCAGTTCTTC. The encoded protein is CSVTGPLGLNEQFF.